A selection of T cell receptor beta chains follows, all from one sample in a study of blood T cell repertoires in COVID-19. Repertoires were generated with immunoSEQ multiplex PCR, while TCRdb's copy carries only in-frame clones and drops some. The repertoire holds more than 200,000 clones, 75% to 90% seen once, with about 4% in the top ten. The sequenced sample consisted of PBMCs or T cells enriched from blood (not recorded which). These receptors originate from a woman under 40 who had recovered from COVID-19. Both conserved end residues are part of each CDR3. The D gene is left open where the match is weak. Size tells how often a clone was seen (once, few, many) or the class of an expanded clone, and some rows leave it out.

cdr3_nt	cdr3_aa	clone_size	d_call	v_call	j_call
TGCAGTGCTAGTGCCCCCAGACTAGCGGGCGACAATGAGCAGTTCTTC	CSASAPRLAGDNEQFF	-	TRBD2	TRBV20-1	TRBJ2-1
TGTGCCACCAGCGGGACAACCTCCTACGAGCAGTACTTC	CATSGTTSYEQYF	-	-	TRBV24-1	TRBJ2-7
TGTGCCAGCAGCCCGGGACTAGCGGAGGCCTACGAGCAGTACTTC	CASSPGLAEAYEQYF	once	TRBD2	TRBV7-2	TRBJ2-7
TGTGCCAGCAATTCGGATGAAAAACTGTTTTTT	CASNSDEKLFF	-	-	TRBV28	TRBJ1-4
TGTGCCAGCAGTCTACGGGACAGTGACACTGAAGCTTTCTTT	CASSLRDSDTEAFF	-	TRBD1	TRBV27	TRBJ1-1
TGTGCCAGCAGCTTAGAACAGGGGGGAGGCAATGAGCAGTTCTTC	CASSLEQGGGNEQFF	-	TRBD1	TRBV11-1	TRBJ2-1
TGTGCCAGCAGCTTATTCCTAGCGGGAGCAGGAGAGCAGTACTTC	CASSLFLAGAGEQYF	-	TRBD2	TRBV7-2	TRBJ2-7
TGTGCCAGCAGCCAAGTGTTTGGAGTAATGAACACTGAAGCTTTCTTT	CASSQVFGVMNTEAFF	-	-	TRBV14	TRBJ1-1
TGTGCCAGCACTGGACAGGGTGAAGTTCAGCCCCAGCATTTT	CASTGQGEVQPQHF	-	TRBD1	TRBV2	TRBJ1-5
TGTGCCAGCAGCCTTCGGGGGGATACGAACACTGAAGCTTTCTTT	CASSLRGDTNTEAFF	few	-	TRBV7-9	TRBJ1-1
TGTGCCAGTAGTATAGTCCCGGGACAGGGGTATCAGCCCCAGCATTTT	CASSIVPGQGYQPQHF	-	TRBD1	TRBV19	TRBJ1-5
TGTGCCAGCAGCCCCCAAACCGGGACAGGCAACTATGGCTACACCTTC	CASSPQTGTGNYGYTF	few	TRBD1	TRBV9	TRBJ1-2
TGTGCCAGCAGTTTAAGGGCGGGAGTCCCCGGGGAGCTGTTTTTT	CASSLRAGVPGELFF	once	TRBD2	TRBV27	TRBJ2-2
TGTGCCAGCAGCCAGCACTTGGGACAGGGGAACGAGCAGTACTTC	CASSQHLGQGNEQYF	-	TRBD1	TRBV3-1/TRBV3-2	TRBJ2-7
TGTGCCAGCAGCTTAGATCTCCCTAGCTCCTACGAGCAGTACTTC	CASSLDLPSSYEQYF	-	-	TRBV11-2	TRBJ2-7
TGTGCCAGCAGCCCCGGACAGGGGTCCTACAATGAGCAGTTCTTC	CASSPGQGSYNEQFF	-	TRBD1	TRBV7-3	TRBJ2-1
TGTGCCACCAGCGCATCGGGACAGGGAAACACCGGGGAGCTGTTTTTT	CATSASGQGNTGELFF	-	TRBD1	TRBV24-1	TRBJ2-2
TGCGCCAGCAGCCTCCGGGACAGGGCCCGTTACGAGCAGTACTTC	CASSLRDRARYEQYF	-	TRBD1	TRBV4-3	TRBJ2-7
TGTGCCAGTAGTATAAGTAGACAGAACTATGGCTACACCTTC	CASSISRQNYGYTF	few	-	TRBV19	TRBJ1-2
TGTGCCAGCAGCCCCCGGGACTTAAGCTCCTACGAGCAGTACTTC	CASSPRDLSSYEQYF	-	-	TRBV5-6	TRBJ2-7
TGTGCCAGCAGCTTTAATCAGCCCCAGCATTTT	CASSFNQPQHF	-	-	TRBV6-6	TRBJ1-5
TGTGCCAGCAGCTTGCACAGGTCGTATCCTCTTAGCAATCAGCCCCAGCATTTT	CASSLHRSYPLSNQPQHF	once	-	TRBV7-3	TRBJ1-5
TGTGCCAGCAGTTTAGGACAGGGGGGTGGCTACACCTTC	CASSLGQGGGYTF	-	TRBD1	TRBV12-3/TRBV12-4	TRBJ1-2
TGTGCCAGCTCACGGAGGACCGGAGTGAATAGCAATCAGCCCCAGCATTTT	CASSRRTGVNSNQPQHF	-	-	TRBV18	TRBJ1-5
TGTGCCAGCAACCAACTAGCGGGAGGAGGTAATGAGCAGTTCTTC	CASNQLAGGGNEQFF	-	TRBD2	TRBV28	TRBJ2-1
TGTGCCAGCAGCCCTCGATTTGGGGCGAATGAAAAACTGTTTTTT	CASSPRFGANEKLFF	-	-	TRBV6-2/TRBV6-3	TRBJ1-4
TGTGCCTGGAGTGCAGGGGCGGGCTACACCTTC	CAWSAGAGYTF	-	-	TRBV30	TRBJ1-2
TGCGCCAGCAGCCAAGATAGAATCTCTAGCGGGAGGACGGAGTTCTTC	CASSQDRISSGRTEFF	-	TRBD2	TRBV4-3	TRBJ2-1
TGTGCCAGCTCACCGGTCGGGACTGTTCTTGGGCCCCAGCATTTT	CASSPVGTVLGPQHF	-	-	TRBV18	TRBJ1-5
TGTGCCAGCAGTTTTCGGGGGAGGGGAGGCCACACCGGGGAGCTGTTTTTT	CASSFRGRGGHTGELFF	-	TRBD2	TRBV28	TRBJ2-2
TGTGCCAGCAACAACAGGGGCTCGGAGACCCAGTACTTC	CASNNRGSETQYF	-	TRBD1	TRBV7-2	TRBJ2-5
TGTGCCAGCAGCTTTGACAGCAACCAAGAGACCCAGTACTTC	CASSFDSNQETQYF	-	-	TRBV7-2	TRBJ2-5
TGTGCCAGCAGTTTTGACAGGGAGGCTGGAAACACCATATATTTT	CASSFDREAGNTIYF	-	TRBD1	TRBV5-5	TRBJ1-3
TGTGCCAGCAGTCCTCGACAGATTGAAGCTTTCTTT	CASSPRQIEAFF	-	-	TRBV12-3/TRBV12-4	TRBJ1-1
TGTGCCACCAGCAGAGTGTCGAACAGGCCCAATTCACCCCTCCACTTT	CATSRVSNRPNSPLHF	-	-	TRBV15	TRBJ1-6
TGTGCCAGCAGCACAGGGTTCGAGCAGTACTTC	CASSTGFEQYF	-	-	TRBV7-6	TRBJ2-7
TGTGCCAGCAGTTGGACAGGGGGCGAAGAGACCCAGTACTTC	CASSWTGGEETQYF	few	TRBD1	TRBV5-5	TRBJ2-5
TGTGCCAGCAGCCCAAAAGGGGGCGGCCTCTATGGCTACACCTTC	CASSPKGGGLYGYTF	-	TRBD1	TRBV9	TRBJ1-2
TGCAGCGTTGCTTGGACAGGGGGTTTGAGCGAGCAGTACTTC	CSVAWTGGLSEQYF	-	TRBD1	TRBV29-1	TRBJ2-7
TGTGCCAGCAGCGCCCAGGAAACTCAGCCCCAGCATTTT	CASSAQETQPQHF	-	-	TRBV3-1/TRBV3-2	TRBJ1-5
TGTGCCAGCAGTTCACCCGGTTCCGGGGAGCTGTTTTTT	CASSSPGSGELFF	once	-	TRBV27	TRBJ2-2
TGTGCCAGCAGTTACGGACTAGCGGGTCGAAATGAGCAGTTCTTC	CASSYGLAGRNEQFF	-	TRBD2	TRBV28	TRBJ2-1
TGTGCCAGCAGCGAAGGACAGGGTTCTTATGGCTACACCTTC	CASSEGQGSYGYTF	-	TRBD1	TRBV4-2	TRBJ1-2
TGTGCCAGTAGCTTGACTAGCGGTTACAATGAGCAGTTCTTC	CASSLTSGYNEQFF	-	TRBD2	TRBV19	TRBJ2-1
TGCAGCGTTGATGGCGGGAGCGCGAACACCGGGGAGCTGTTTTTT	CSVDGGSANTGELFF	-	TRBD2	TRBV29-1	TRBJ2-2
TGTGCCAGCAGCCAAGAATTTCTAGGGGCCTATGGCTACACCTTC	CASSQEFLGAYGYTF	-	-	TRBV4-2	TRBJ1-2
TGCGCCAGCAGCCAAGACGGGCAGGGTGAACGATACGAGCAGTACTTC	CASSQDGQGERYEQYF	-	-	TRBV4-3	TRBJ2-7
TGTGCCAGCAGCCCGCACAGGGGGACGAACACTGAAGCTTTCTTT	CASSPHRGTNTEAFF	-	TRBD1	TRBV5-4	TRBJ1-1
TGTGCCAGTACTCCCGACAGGGCTGGCAATCAGCCCCAGCATTTT	CASTPDRAGNQPQHF	-	TRBD1	TRBV19	TRBJ1-5
TGTGCCAGCGGTGGACTAGCGGAGGGAGAGACCCAGTACTTC	CASGGLAEGETQYF	-	TRBD2	TRBV2	TRBJ2-5
TGTGCCAGCAGCTTAGTCCAGGTCCGGGATAAGAACACTGAAGCTTTCTTT	CASSLVQVRDKNTEAFF	-	-	TRBV7-9	TRBJ1-1
TGTGCCAGCAGTTCATGGGACTTTGGACCCAAGAACATTAGGGCTTTCTTT	CASSSWDFGPKNIRAFF	-	-	TRBV28	TRBJ1-1
TGTGCCAGCAGCAGGACTAGCGGGAGGGCCGGCGAGCAGTACTTC	CASSRTSGRAGEQYF	-	TRBD2	TRBV7-2	TRBJ2-7
TGTGCCAGCAGTGAGGTTACAGGGTGGGGAACCGGGGAGCTGTTTTTT	CASSEVTGWGTGELFF	-	-	TRBV2	TRBJ2-2
TGTGCCAGCAGCTCCAATGCTAACTACGAGCAGTACTTC	CASSSNANYEQYF	-	-	TRBV7-8	TRBJ2-7
TGTGCCAGCAGCTTAGTGGCTAGAGGAACCAATGGTTATGAGCAGTTCTTC	CASSLVARGTNGYEQFF	-	-	TRBV11-2	TRBJ2-1
TGTGCCAGCAGCCCTCCCGGCTTCCAGGCCGCGCAGGAGCAGTACTTC	CASSPPGFQAAQEQYF	-	-	TRBV3-1/TRBV3-2	TRBJ2-7
TGTGCCAGCAGCGCCGGCGCGCTAGCGGTGCAAGAGACCCAGTACTTC	CASSAGALAVQETQYF	-	TRBD2	TRBV9	TRBJ2-5
TGCAGCGTTGGTTCCGGGTTATGGCAGCCCCAGCATTTT	CSVGSGLWQPQHF	-	-	TRBV29-1	TRBJ1-5
TGTGCCAGCAGTTTCCGCCGGGAGGGGAGATCACCCCTCCACTTT	CASSFRREGRSPLHF	-	-	TRBV28	TRBJ1-6